This record concerns one TCR beta chain sequence. The antigen is not known. This sample also contains other DNA sequences that code for the same CDR3. These data belong to a study of beta chain features in type 1 diabetes. Across the study: Sorted cells examined across all samples numbered around 110,000,000.

General study findings and limits: TCRB CDR3s were moderately but significantly shorter in Type 1 diabetes patients in all four CD4+ subsets.

TCRB transcripts that were expressed got sequenced, as all of the isolated RNA had been reverse transcribed. Measured with immunoSEQ multiplex PCR; TCRdb has only the in-frame clones, and not every one. The repertoire holds about 740,000 clones, with 13% as singletons. The ends were cut back, 1 base at V and 0 bases at J, with 4 bases in the middle. CDR3 length: 14 amino acids. In germline, CDR1 is SNHLY, CDR2 FYNNEI. The sequenced sample was naive CD4+ T cells from blood. The V call is TRBV2, the J call TRBJ1-5, with no clear D. This receptor was obtained from a man aged 18-30 years with type 1 diabetes. The CDR3 loop is CASSEVDSNQPQHF. CDR3 nucleotides: TGTGCCAGCAGTGAAGTGGATAGCAATCAGCCCCAGCATTTT.